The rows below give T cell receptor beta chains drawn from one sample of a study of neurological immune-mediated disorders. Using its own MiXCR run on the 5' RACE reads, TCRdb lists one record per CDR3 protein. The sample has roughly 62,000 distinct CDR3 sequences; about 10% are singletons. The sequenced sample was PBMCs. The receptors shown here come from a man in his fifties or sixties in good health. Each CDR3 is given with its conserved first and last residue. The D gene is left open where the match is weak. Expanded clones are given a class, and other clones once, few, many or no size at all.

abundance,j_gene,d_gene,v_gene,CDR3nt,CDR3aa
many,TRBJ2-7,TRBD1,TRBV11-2,TGTGCCAGCAGCTTAGGACAGGGGGAGTACGAGCAGTACTTC,CASSLGQGEYEQYF
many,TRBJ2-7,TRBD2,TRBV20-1,TGCAGTGCTAGCCCGGGGGGGACGCGCGAGCAGTACTTC,CSASPGGTREQYF
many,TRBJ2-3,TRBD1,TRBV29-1,TGCAGCGTTGGGGACAGGGTCGGGGATACGCAGTATTTT,CSVGDRVGDTQYF
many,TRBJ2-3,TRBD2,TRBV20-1,TGCAGTGCTAGCCCCGGGACTAGAAGGGCAGATACGCAGTATTTT,CSASPGTRRADTQYF
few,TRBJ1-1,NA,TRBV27,TGTGCCAGCAGTTTGTCCAGGGGCGAGGGATCGAACACTGAAGCTTTCTTT,CASSLSRGEGSNTEAFF
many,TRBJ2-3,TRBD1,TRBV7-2,TGTGCCAGCAGCTTACAAGGGACAGGGTTCACAGATACGCAGTATTTT,CASSLQGTGFTDTQYF
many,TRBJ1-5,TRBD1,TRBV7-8,TGTGCCAGCAGCTTACAGGGGGCTGCCGGTAGCAATCAGCCCCAGCATTTT,CASSLQGAAGSNQPQHF
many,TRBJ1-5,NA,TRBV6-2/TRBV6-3,TGTGCCAGCAGTTGGTATCAGGGTAGTAATCAGCCCCAGCATTTT,CASSWYQGSNQPQHF
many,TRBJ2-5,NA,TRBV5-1,TGCGCCAGCAGCTTGGGTGGAGTGGGGGAGACCCAGTACTTC,CASSLGGVGETQYF
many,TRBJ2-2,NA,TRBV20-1,TGCAGTGCTAGGACCGAGAGGAACACCGGGGAGCTGTTTTTT,CSARTERNTGELFF
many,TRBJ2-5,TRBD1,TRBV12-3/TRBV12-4,TGTGCCAGCAGTGCGGTCCCCCGGGACAGTGTCCAAGAGACCCAGTACTTC,CASSAVPRDSVQETQYF
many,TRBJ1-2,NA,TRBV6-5,TGTGCCAGCAGTTACTCCATGACAGCTTCTAACTATGGCTACACCTTC,CASSYSMTASNYGYTF
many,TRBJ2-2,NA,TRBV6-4,TGTGCCAGCAGTGCTGACACGCTGAACACCGGGGAGCTGTTTTTT,CASSADTLNTGELFF
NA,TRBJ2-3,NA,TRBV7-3,TGTACCAGCAGCTTACCCCGGGTGGCAGATACACAGTATTTT,CTSSLPRVADTQYF
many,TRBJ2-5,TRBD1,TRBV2,TGTGCCAGCTCTGAACAGGGGATCCTTGTAGAGACCCAGTACTTC,CASSEQGILVETQYF
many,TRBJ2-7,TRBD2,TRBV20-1,TGCAGTGCTAGAGCGGGACTAGCGGTCTCCGAGCAGTACTTC,CSARAGLAVSEQYF
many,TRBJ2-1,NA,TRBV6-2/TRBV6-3,TGTGCCAGCCAGTTCAGCTCCTACAATGAGCAGTTCTTC,CASQFSSYNEQFF
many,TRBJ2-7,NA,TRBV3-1,TGTGCCAGCAGCCAAGACCCCCGGGACGGACTTCAATACGAGCAGTACTTC,CASSQDPRDGLQYEQYF
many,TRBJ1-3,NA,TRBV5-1,TGCGCCAGCAGCTTGGGCTACAGGGCATCTGGAAACACCATATATTTT,CASSLGYRASGNTIYF
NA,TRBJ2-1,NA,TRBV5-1,TGCGCCAGCAGCTTGAGTTTACAGAGCTTATACAATGAGCAGTTCTTC,CASSLSLQSLYNEQFF
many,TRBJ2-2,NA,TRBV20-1,TGCAGTGCTAGAGACCCAGACAGATACACCGGGGAGCTGTTTTTT,CSARDPDRYTGELFF
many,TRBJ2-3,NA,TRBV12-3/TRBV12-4,TGTGCCAGCAGGAAAGAGGTTTATAGCACAGATACGCAGTATTTT,CASRKEVYSTDTQYF
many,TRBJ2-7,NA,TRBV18,TGTGCCAGCTCACCAGGGCGGGCCGAGCAGTACTTC,CASSPGRAEQYF
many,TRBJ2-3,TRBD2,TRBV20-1,TGCAGTGCCCCGGGACTACTCACAGATACGCAGTATTTT,CSAPGLLTDTQYF
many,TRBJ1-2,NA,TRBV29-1,TGCAGCGCGACTGTAGGGCGGGGGAGCTATGGCTACACCTTC,CSATVGRGSYGYTF
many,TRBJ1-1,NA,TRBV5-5,TGTGCCAGCAGTTTGGGCCAGGGCCTCATGAACACTGAAGCTTTCTTT,CASSLGQGLMNTEAFF
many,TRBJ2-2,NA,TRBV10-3,TGTGCCATCAGTGAGGGGGTGGGGGGGAACACCGGGGAGCTGTTTTTT,CAISEGVGGNTGELFF
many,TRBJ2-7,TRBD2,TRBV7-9,TGTGCCAGCAGCTTAGGACTAGCGGGGGGGAGCTCCTACGAGCAGTACTTC,CASSLGLAGGSSYEQYF
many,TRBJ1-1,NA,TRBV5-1,TGCGCCAGCAGCTTGGGCCTTGGTAACGGGAACACTGAAGCTTTCTTT,CASSLGLGNGNTEAFF
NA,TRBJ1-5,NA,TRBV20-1,TGCAGTACTAGAGGAAGGAGCAATCAGCCCCAGCATTTT,CSTRGRSNQPQHF
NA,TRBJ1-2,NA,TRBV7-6,TGTGCCAGCAGCCCCGGACAGTCATATGGCTACACCTTC,CASSPGQSYGYTF
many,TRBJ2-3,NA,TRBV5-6,TGTGCCAGCAGCTTCCGGACTCGCATAGGGACAGATACGCAGTATTTT,CASSFRTRIGTDTQYF
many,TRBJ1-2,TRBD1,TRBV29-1,TGCAGCGTTGGGGGGACAGGGGGCTTAGATGGGTATGGCTACACCTTC,CSVGGTGGLDGYGYTF
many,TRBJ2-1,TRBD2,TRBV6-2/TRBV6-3,TGTGCCAGCAGCCTAGCGGGGGTCGGTGAGCAGTTCTTC,CASSLAGVGEQFF
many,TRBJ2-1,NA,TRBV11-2,TGTGCCAGCAGCCCTCAGACGCAGGGTGAGCAGTTCTTC,CASSPQTQGEQFF
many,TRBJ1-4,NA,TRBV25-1,TGTGCCAGCACTCCGGGACAATGGGAAAAACTGTTTTTT,CASTPGQWEKLFF
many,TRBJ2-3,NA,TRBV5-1,TGCGCCAGCAGCTTTACAGCGGACGATACGCAGTATTTT,CASSFTADDTQYF